The 32 T cell receptor beta chains in this list originate from one sample, sequenced in a study of blood T cell repertoires in COVID-19. Clones were read by immunoSEQ multiplex PCR, and TCRdb kept only the in-frame ones, dropping some. This table holds about 220,000 clones, 65% to 90% found once. Specimen: peripheral blood. These receptor sequences come from a woman aged 65 to 85 with COVID-19, enrolled during active disease.

The rearrangement links TRBV12-5 to TRBJ1-5; D is undetermined. There are 18 residues in the CDR3. Germline V gene lookup returns CDR1 LGHNT and CDR2 FRNRAP. V lost 0 bases to trimming and J lost 0 bases, with 15 bases between them. DNA for the CDR3: TGTGCTAGTGGTTTGGTACGGTCGGGAGAACATAGCAATCAGCCCCAGCATTTT. Protein product: CASGLVRSGEHSNQPQHF.

The rearrangement uses TRBV5-1 and TRBJ1-1; perhaps TRBD1 as D (6 bases). V lost 2 bases and J 3 bases, leaving 8 bases between the germline ends. Germline CDR1 SGHRS, CDR2 YFSETQ. CDR3 length: 13 residues. CDR3 in amino acids: CASSLSGDTEAFF. Written as DNA, the CDR3 is TGCGCCAGCAGCTTATCAGGGGACACTGAAGCTTTCTTT.

The chain links TRBV7-2 to TRBJ2-1, with 9 bases lining up with TRBD2. CDR1 is SGHTA and CDR2 is FQGNSA in the germline V gene. J was trimmed by 4 bases and V by 5 bases; bases with no gene match: 9. The CDR3 is 16 residues long. The CDR3: CASSQAGTSSYNEQFF. The CDR3 DNA reads TGTGCCAGCAGCCAGGCCGGGACTAGCTCATACAATGAGCAGTTCTTC.

This sequence joins TRBV7-9 and TRBJ2-2; 9 bases agree with TRBD2. The CDR3 runs 15 residues. V lost 5 bases, J lost 3 bases, and 4 bases stayed unmatched. Germline CDR1 reads SEHNR; CDR2 reads FQNEAQ (reference sequence). As DNA, the CDR3 is TGTGCCAGCAGCCCGACTAGCGGATACACCGGGGAGCTGTTTTTT. It is translated as CASSPTSGYTGELFF.

This clone was seen a handful of times. The rearrangement uses TRBV18 and TRBJ2-5, with D possibly TRBD2 on 5 matching bases. Germline V lookup: CDR1 KGHSH, CDR2 LQKENI. With 6 bases removed from V and 5 bases from J, the gap between germline ends came to 22 bases. CDR3 length: 16 residues. This CDR3 is CASSPDEGVVSETQYF. DNA for the CDR3: TGTGCCAGCTCCCCCGACGAGGGAGTAGTGTCGGAGACCCAGTACTTC.

This sequence joins TRBV21-1 and TRBJ2-2; TRBD1, the table's D call, was not compared with the DNA. TRBV21-1 is listed as a pseudogene. This CDR3 spans 16 amino acids. Here the CDR3 DNA reads TGTGCCAGCAGCAAAGAGGACAGGGGGCGGGTTAAGGAGCTGTTTTTT. Translated, it gives CASSKEDRGRVKELFF.

The V call is TRBV4-3, the J call TRBJ2-1; TRBD2 matches at 8 bases. Germline V CDR1 and CDR2: LGHNA, YSLEER. Germline trimming cut 5 bases from V and 5 bases from J; bases unmatched to any gene: 8. The CDR3 length is 15 residues. The CDR3: CASSSRTGGNNEQFF. The CDR3, as DNA: TGCGCCAGCAGCTCCCGTACGGGAGGGAACAATGAGCAGTTCTTC.

The rearrangement links TRBV3-1 (or the pseudogene TRBV3-2) to TRBJ1-5; the match to TRBD1 covers 9 bases. The CDR3 spans 20 residues. Trimming cost V 2 bases and J 0 bases; bases outside gene matches: 14. Per germline, CDR1 LGHDT and CDR2 YNNKEL (reference sequence). This chain's CDR3 is CASSQSLRDRVSPSNQPQHF. DNA of the CDR3: TGTGCCAGCAGCCAATCTCTGCGGGACAGGGTCTCCCCTAGCAATCAGCCCCAGCATTTT.

This clone was observed a few times. V gene TRBV10-3 combines with J gene TRBJ2-1, with TRBD2 as a possible D gene (7 bases). Germline CDR1 is ENHRY and CDR2 is SYGVKD. V lost 0 bases to trimming and J lost 0 bases, with 21 bases between them. The CDR3 extends over 20 amino acids. CDR3 nucleotides: TGTGCCATCAGTGAGTCCGGTTGGGGTAGTGCGGGGGCCTCCTACAATGAGCAGTTCTTC. Protein sequence: CAISESGWGSAGASYNEQFF.

This clone was found once. This chain links TRBV5-1 with TRBJ2-2, with TRBD1 matching 9 bases. The CDR3 sequence is 17 residues long. Trimming removed 4 bases from V and 4 bases from J; junction bases left unmatched: 11. CDR1 is SGHRS and CDR2 is YFSETQ in the germline V gene. The CDR3 here is CASSTGTGNVGTGELFF. CDR3 coding DNA: TGCGCCAGCAGCACCGGGACAGGGAATGTGGGCACCGGGGAGCTGTTTTTT.

The gene calls are TRBV7-3 and TRBJ2-5; no firm D call. The germline V and J ends were trimmed by 3 bases and 4 bases, with 12 bases remaining between them. The CDR3 has 14 residues. Germline V gives CDR1 SGHTA, CDR2 FQGTGA. The CDR3: CASSFFPGRETQYF. The CDR3 bases are TGTGCCAGCAGCTTCTTTCCGGGTAGAGAGACCCAGTACTTC.

The J gene is TRBJ1-5, the V gene TRBV7-8; weak D call: TRBD1 (6 bases). The germline V gene has CDR1 SGHVS and CDR2 FQNEAQ. The V end lost 4 bases, the J end lost 7 bases, and 17 bases lay between the germline ends. The CDR3 extends over 15 amino acids. CDR3: CASSSISGVGQPQHF. CDR3 coding DNA: TGTGCCAGCAGCTCGATCTCAGGGGTTGGACAGCCCCAGCATTTT. Combining the CDR3 with reference TRBV7-8 and TRBJ1-5 gives the whole variable domain GAGVSQSPRYKVAKRGQDVALRCDPISGHVSLFWYQQALGQGPEFLTYFQNEAQLDKSGLPSDRFFAERPEGSVSTLKIQRTQQEDSAVYLCASSSISGVGQPQHFGDGTRLSIL.

The chain carries TRBV3-1 (or the pseudogene TRBV3-2) and TRBJ1-5; 8 nucleotides match TRBD1. This CDR3 has 16 amino acids. J was trimmed by 11 bases and V by 4 bases; bases with no gene match: 16. Germline CDR1 LGHDT, CDR2 YNNKEL (reference sequence). CDR3 DNA: TGTGCCAGCAGCCTAGGACAGGGTAGAACCCCGGGAGCCCAGCATTTT. Translated: CASSLGQGRTPGAQHF.

The gene calls are TRBV19 and TRBJ2-3, with D possibly matching TRBD2 (6 bases). CDR3 length equals 16 residues. Trimming left V 3 bases short and J 0 bases short, with 13 bases between. From germline, CDR1 is LNHDA and CDR2 SQIVND (reference sequence). The CDR3 sequence: CASSIRDGGSTDTQYF. CDR3 nucleotides: TGTGCCAGTAGTATCCGAGACGGGGGAAGCACAGATACGCAGTATTTT.

This clone was recorded a few times. This chain connects TRBV7-9 to TRBJ2-7; 9 nucleotides align to TRBD1. The junction had 4 bases not matched to a gene; V was cut back by 1 base and J by 3 bases. The CDR3 extends over 15 amino acids. The V gene's germline CDR1 is SEHNR and CDR2 FQNEAQ (reference sequence). As DNA, the CDR3 is TGTGCCAGCAGCTTAGGGACAGGGGCCGTCTACGAGCAGTACTTC. Translating it yields CASSLGTGAVYEQYF.

V and J are TRBV24-1 and TRBJ1-5; D is unresolved. There are 15 residues in the CDR3. The V end was cut by 3 bases, the J end by 4 bases, with 12 bases between. The germline gives CDR1 KGHDR, CDR2 SFDVKD. The CDR3 reads CATSDPNPGNQPQHF. The CDR3 DNA reads as TGTGCCACCAGTGATCCAAACCCCGGGAATCAGCCCCAGCATTTT.

On this clone itself: This CDR3 is also generated by other DNA sequences in the sample. The chain recombines TRBV24-1 with TRBJ2-3; 15 bases are shared with TRBD2. Trimming at V came to 0 bases and at J to 3 bases, leaving 9 bases not matched to a gene. From germline, CDR1 is KGHDR and CDR2 SFDVKD. The CDR3 has 20 residues. This chain's CDR3 is CATSDLPPGLAGGRTDTQYF. In DNA, the CDR3 is TGTGCCACCAGTGATTTGCCCCCGGGACTAGCGGGGGGCCGTACAGATACGCAGTATTTT.

The chain employs TRBV27 and TRBJ1-1; the D is unclear. With 6 bases removed from V and 2 bases from J, the gap between germline ends came to 10 bases. Germline V lookup: CDR1 MNHEY, CDR2 SMNVEV (reference sequence). The length of the CDR3 is 13 residues. The CDR3 DNA reads TGTGCCAGCAGCCGGACGGGAAACACTGAAGCTTTCTTT. It encodes CASSRTGNTEAFF.

The gene calls are TRBV4-2 and TRBJ2-3; TRBD2 aligns across 15 bases. The CDR3 runs to 18 residues. The J segment lost 1 base and the V segment lost 1 base, leaving 3 bases of the junction unmatched. In germline, CDR1 is LGHNA, CDR2 YNFKEQ. DNA for the CDR3: TGTGCCAGCAGCCAAGGGACTAGCGGGGGGGCCGGCACAGATACGCAGTATTTT. As protein: CASSQGTSGGAGTDTQYF.

The rearrangement links TRBV6-5 to TRBJ2-7; D perhaps matches TRBD1 (6 bases). CDR1 MNHEY and CDR2 SVGAGI come from the germline V gene. The V and J ends lost 11 bases and 2 bases respectively, with 16 bases between them. The CDR3 loop spans 13 amino acids. CDR3 amino acids: CALGADLTYEQYF. The CDR3 DNA reads as TGTGCCCTGGGGGCGGACCTCACCTACGAGCAGTACTTC.

The CDR3 is CASSLNPAGEGSPLHF. The CDR3 bases are TGTGCCAGCAGCTTAAATCCGGCAGGGGAAGGTTCACCCCTCCACTTT. This chain links TRBV7-3 with TRBJ1-6; a weak D match, TRBD1 (6 bases). The CDR3 is 16 amino acids. Trimming pared 1 base from V and 9 bases from J, leaving 16 bases between. Per germline, CDR1 SGHTA and CDR2 FQGTGA. Variable domain in full (rest from reference TRBV7-3 and TRBJ1-6): GAGVSQTPSNKVTEKGKYVELRCDPISGHTALYWYRQSLGQGPEFLIYFQGTGAADDSGLPNDRFFAVRPEGSVSTLKIQRTERGDSAVYLCASSLNPAGEGSPLHFGNGTRLTVT.

J is TRBJ2-6 and V is TRBV6-1, with TRBD2 matching 7 bases. Unmatched junction bases numbered 1, after V lost 2 bases and J lost 3 bases. This CDR3 comprises 15 residues. CDR1 is MNHNS and CDR2 is SASEGT in the germline V gene. This chain's CDR3 is CASSETSDGANVLTF. The DNA of the CDR3 is TGTGCCAGCAGTGAAACTAGCGATGGGGCCAACGTCCTGACTTTC.

The chain has TRBV7-8 and TRBJ2-5; 9 positions agree with TRBD1. Trimming at V came to 5 bases and at J to 5 bases, leaving 9 bases not matched to a gene. The length of the CDR3 is 15 residues. Germline V gene data show CDR1 as SGHVS and CDR2 as FQNEAQ. The DNA for the CDR3 is TGTGCCAGCAGCCCCCGGGACAGGGCATTTGAGACCCAGTACTTC. It is translated as CASSPRDRAFETQYF.

The genes are TRBV10-3 and TRBJ1-5; 10 bases line up with TRBD1. The ends lost 0 bases at V and 5 bases at J; junction bases unmatched: 7. Germline CDR1 ENHRY, CDR2 SYGVKD. The CDR3 consists of 17 residues. The CDR3, as DNA: TGTGCCATCAGTGAGTCAGCCGGGACAGGGGCACATCAGCCCCAGCATTTT. It yields the protein CAISESAGTGAHQPQHF.

The rearrangement uses TRBV6-2 or TRBV6-3 and TRBJ2-3; 7 bases are a match to TRBD1. CDR3 length: 17 amino acids. The V gene's germline CDR1 is MNHEY and CDR2 SVGEGT. The junction had 15 bases not matched to a gene; V was cut back by 5 bases and J by 4 bases. CDR3 DNA: TGTGCCAGCAGTGAGCCCATATCCGGGACAGAAGCAGATACGCAGTATTTT. Its translation: CASSEPISGTEADTQYF.

The chain couples TRBV24-1 to TRBJ2-1, with 9 bases matching TRBD1. The CDR3 is 16 amino acids. CDR1 is KGHDR and CDR2 is SFDVKD in the germline V gene. The ends lost 2 bases at V and 7 bases at J; junction bases unmatched: 8. The CDR3 DNA is TGTGCCACCAGTGATTCAACAGGGGGCCGGGTGAATGAGCAGTTCTTC. It specifies CATSDSTGGRVNEQFF.

The gene calls are TRBV12-3 or TRBV12-4 and TRBJ1-6; D ambiguous. The V gene lost 6 bases and the J gene lost 17 bases, with 17 bases spanning the gap. CDR3 length: 12 amino acids. CDR3 amino acids: CASSSSERDVHF. In DNA, the CDR3 is TGTGCCAGCAGCTCCTCCGAGAGGGATGTCCACTTT.

The rearrangement joins TRBV2 to TRBJ2-3; TRBD2 aligns across 11 bases. Losses at the gene ends were 1 base for V and 0 bases for J; bases not matched to a gene: 6. The CDR3 runs to 18 residues. Germline CDR1 and CDR2: SNHLY and FYNNEI. Here the CDR3 DNA reads TGTGCCAGCAGTGAAGTCGGACTAGCGGGCGATAGCACAGATACGCAGTATTTT. Protein: CASSEVGLAGDSTDTQYF. Looking up the rest from reference TRBV2 and TRBJ2-3 gives the full variable domain: EPEVTQTPSHQVTQMGQEVILRCVPISNHLYFYWYRQILGQKVEFLVSFYNNEISEKSEIFDDQFSVERPDGSNFTLKIRSTKLEDSAMYFCASSEVGLAGDSTDTQYFGPGTRLTVL.

This sequence joins TRBV5-4 and TRBJ1-2, with 7 nucleotides matching TRBD1. Trimming at V came to 2 bases and at J to 2 bases, leaving 6 bases not matched to a gene. Germline values: CDR1 SGHNT, CDR2 YYREEE (reference sequence). The CDR3 is made up of 15 amino acids. The CDR3 is CASSFPGQANYGYTF. The CDR3 DNA sequence: TGTGCCAGCAGCTTTCCTGGACAGGCCAACTATGGCTACACCTTC.

The chain employs TRBV4-3 and TRBJ1-6; 7 bases fit TRBD1. The ends lost 3 bases at V and 0 bases at J; junction bases unmatched: 2. The V gene's germline CDR1 is LGHNA and CDR2 YSLEER. CDR3 length: 16 amino acids. CDR3 loop: CASSQDRSSYNSPLHF. The DNA of the CDR3 is TGCGCCAGCAGCCAGGACAGGAGCTCCTATAATTCACCCCTCCACTTT.

The chain employs TRBV6-2 or TRBV6-3 and TRBJ2-5, with TRBD2 matching over 7 bases. This CDR3 spans 14 amino acids. J lost 1 base, V lost 5 bases, and 4 bases had no gene match. Germline CDR1 and CDR2: MNHEY and SVGEGT. This CDR3 reads CASSLAEIQETQYF. CDR3 sequence (DNA): TGTGCCAGCAGTCTAGCGGAGATCCAAGAGACCCAGTACTTC.

This clone has just one count. The V and J genes are TRBV3-1 (or the pseudogene TRBV3-2) and TRBJ2-7; D perhaps matches TRBD2 (5 bases). V lost 3 bases and J 2 bases, leaving 14 bases between the germline ends. Germline V gives CDR1 LGHDT, CDR2 YNNKEL (reference sequence). The CDR3 consists of 15 residues. The CDR3 DNA is TGTGCCAGCAGCCAGTCCCATTTCGGGGCCTACGAGCAGTACTTC. Protein sequence: CASSQSHFGAYEQYF.